Listed below are T cell receptor beta chains from one sample, sequenced in a study of Tregs in tolerant kidney transplant recipients. The method was immunoSEQ multiplex PCR; TCRdb's version includes in-frame clones alone and lacks a portion of them. Here the sample spans 69,000 or so clones, approximately 88% being singletons. Here the sequenced sample was CD4+ T cells from blood, taken before the transplant. These receptors all come from a human donor who received a combined kidney and bone marrow transplant. Both conserved end residues are part of each CDR3.

j_gene | v_gene | CDR3aa
TRBJ2-2 | TRBV7-3 | CASSSGQGAYTGELFF
TRBJ1-5 | TRBV7-2 | CASSERSMQPQHF
TRBJ2-1 | TRBV30 | CAWSVLGTSGSNEQFF
TRBJ2-5 | TRBV19 | CASSDRYQETQYF
TRBJ2-2 | TRBV11-3 | CASSHRTVNTGELFF
TRBJ2-5 | TRBV29-1 | CSVPPGLAGGETQYF
TRBJ2-7 | TRBV27 | CASSLRDSFYAQYF
TRBJ1-2 | TRBV6-5 | CASSYDRDGYGYTF
TRBJ2-7 | TRBV7-8 | CASSFTSDSYEQYF
TRBJ2-3 | TRBV27 | CASSLLGSRGTDTQYF
TRBJ2-1 | TRBV9 | CASTPPGTRNEQFF
TRBJ2-3 | TRBV7-6 | CASSSGQAWGPQYF
TRBJ1-2 | TRBV1 | CTSSQDPEDLNYGYTF
TRBJ2-5 | TRBV6-1 | CASTDRLTGETQYF
TRBJ1-3 | TRBV27 | CASSLSLTGNTIYF
TRBJ1-5 | TRBV7-2 | CASSSGGARNQPQHF
TRBJ2-7 | TRBV27 | CASSLSGHNTYEQYF
TRBJ1-5 | TRBV21-1 | CASSVIDQPQHF
TRBJ2-3 | TRBV28 | CASSFGGLAGVPHSTDTQYF